One sample yielded the 32 T cell receptor beta chains listed below, sequenced in a study of cytomegalovirus exposure and HLA in healthy donors. This table comes from immunoSEQ multiplex PCR, and its TCRdb copy is limited to in-frame clones, with some not included. The sample yields about 160,000 clones, 95% to 97% seen once. Sequences were obtained from PBMCs. Receptors were obtained from a woman aged 18-35 years in good health and CMV-seronegative.

The chain employs TRBV19 and TRBJ2-1, with 7 bases lining up with TRBD2. After removal of 1 base from V and 1 base from J, the junction contained 1 base not matched to a gene. Germline loops: CDR1 LNHDA, CDR2 SQIVND (reference sequence). This CDR3 spans 15 amino acids. CDR3 bases: TGTGCCAGTAGTATAGCGGGGGGATCCTACAATGAGCAGTTCTTC. This codes for CASSIAGGSYNEQFF.

In its sample, this clone was seen once. The chain recombines TRBV5-1 with TRBJ2-7; weak D call: TRBD2 (6 bases). V was clipped by 0 bases and J by 2 bases, with 12 bases between them. The CDR3 covers 15 residues. Germline V gene data show CDR1 as SGHRS and CDR2 as YFSETQ. For the CDR3, the DNA is TGCGCCAGCAGCTTGGAGGGAGGCGGTACCTACGAGCAGTACTTC. Its translation is CASSLEGGGTYEQYF.

The V and J genes are TRBV23-1 and TRBJ2-7; a weak D match, TRBD1 (6 bases). TRBV23-1 is annotated as an ORF whose role is uncertain. The germline V and J ends were trimmed by 0 bases and 2 bases, with 11 bases remaining between them. The CDR3 is 15 residues long. DNA for the CDR3: TGCGCCAGCAGTCAATCCCACGCAGGGGCCTACGAGCAGTACTTC. Translation: CASSQSHAGAYEQYF.

The genes are TRBV4-2 and TRBJ2-1; a possible D gene is TRBD1 (5 bases). The V gene lost 0 bases and the J gene lost 7 bases, with 19 bases spanning the gap. The CDR3 covers 17 residues. From germline, CDR1 is LGHNA and CDR2 YNFKEQ. The DNA for the CDR3 is TGTGCCAGCAGCCAAGATTCTTTCCAGGGAATCAGGAATGAGCAGTTCTTC. Its translation is CASSQDSFQGIRNEQFF.

The J gene is TRBJ1-1, the V gene TRBV18; possible D gene TRBD1, 6 bases. CDR3 length: 15 residues. Germline-derived CDR1 and CDR2 are KGHSH and LQKENI. The V and J ends lost 1 base and 5 bases respectively, with 14 bases between them. The CDR3, as DNA: TGTGCCAGCTCACCACTTCCGCAGGGGAAGACTGAAGCTTTCTTT. Protein product: CASSPLPQGKTEAFF.

J is TRBJ2-5 and V is TRBV11-3; a weak D match, TRBD1 (5 bases). The CDR3 contains 12 residues. Trimming cost V 9 bases and J 3 bases, with 11 bases left between them. The V gene's germline CDR1 is SGHNT and CDR2 YENEEA. CDR3 protein: CARLDRKETQYF. In DNA, the CDR3 is TGTGCCAGGTTAGACAGAAAAGAGACCCAGTACTTC.

J is TRBJ1-2 and V is TRBV19, with 7 bases lining up with TRBD1. In germline, CDR1 is LNHDA, CDR2 SQIVND (reference sequence). V lost 7 bases, J lost 8 bases, and 13 bases stayed unmatched. CDR3 length: 14 amino acids. CDR3 residues: CASTIPGTVRGYTF. CDR3 bases: TGTGCCAGTACCATCCCGGGGACAGTCCGAGGCTACACCTTC.

V and J are TRBV2 and TRBJ2-3; no reliable D call. V was clipped by 1 base and J by 14 bases, with 16 bases between them. This CDR3 contains 13 residues. Germline lookup yields CDR1 SNHLY and CDR2 FYNNEI. CDR3 loop: CASSEVLLSPGYF. As DNA, the CDR3 is TGTGCCAGCAGTGAAGTCCTCCTAAGCCCGGGGTATTTT.

The V and J genes are TRBV6-5 and TRBJ2-1; D remains unclear. The ends were cut back, 6 bases at V and 4 bases at J, with 16 bases in the middle. CDR1 is MNHEY and CDR2 is SVGAGI in the germline V gene. The length of the CDR3 is 15 residues. The CDR3 spells CASSLSTPEYNEQFF. The CDR3 DNA reads as TGTGCCAGCAGCCTGTCAACCCCTGAGTACAATGAGCAGTTCTTC.

CDR3 protein: CASSLTSGQETQYF. The CDR3 nucleotides read TGTGCCAGCAGCTTAACTAGCGGGCAAGAGACCCAGTACTTC. The chain has TRBV7-8 and TRBJ2-5; 9 bases agree with TRBD2. After removal of 2 bases from V and 2 bases from J, the junction contained 0 bases not matched to a gene. This CDR3 has 14 amino acids. In germline, CDR1 is SGHVS, CDR2 FQNEAQ.

The genes are TRBV12-5 and TRBJ2-5; a possible D gene is TRBD1 (6 bases). The CDR3 length is 16 residues. Germline V gene sequence: CDR1 LGHNT, CDR2 FRNRAP. Trimming took 3 bases from V and 2 from J, leaving 16 bases between them. The CDR3 coding sequence is TGTGCTAGTGGTTTCGATCACCGGGACAAACAAGAGACCCAGTACTTC. As protein: CASGFDHRDKQETQYF.

In this sample, this clone turned up once. This chain uses TRBV15 with TRBJ1-2, with D tentatively TRBD1 (6 bases). This CDR3 region has 15 residues. The V gene lost 3 bases and the J gene lost 7 bases, with 18 bases spanning the gap. Germline V gene lookup returns CDR1 LNHNV and CDR2 YYDKDF (reference sequence). The DNA of the CDR3 is TGTGCCACCAGCAGGGAACAGGGAGTGGCAGGTGGCTACACCTTC. It yields the protein CATSREQGVAGGYTF.

The CDR3 protein is CASSPTRDRGVYGYTF. The CDR3 region has the DNA TGTGCCAGCAGTCCAACTCGGGACAGGGGAGTCTATGGCTACACCTTC. The chain recombines TRBV27 with TRBJ1-2; 10 bases are a match to TRBD1. From germline, CDR1 is MNHEY and CDR2 SMNVEV (reference sequence). This CDR3 is 16 amino acids long. V was pared by 5 bases and J by 4 bases, with 10 bases of the junction left unmatched.

This chain connects TRBV18 to TRBJ2-7; 10 positions match TRBD1. J gave up 2 bases and V 2 bases, and 3 bases lay outside the gene matches. CDR1 and CDR2 from the germline V gene are KGHSH and LQKENI. This CDR3 is 15 amino acids long. DNA for the CDR3: TGTGCCAGCTCACCAAGACAGGGGGCGCCCTACGAGCAGTACTTC. Encoded protein: CASSPRQGAPYEQYF.

The chain combines TRBV27 with TRBJ1-5; D may be TRBD1 (5 bases). The CDR3 totals 14 residues. Germline CDR1 MNHEY, CDR2 SMNVEV (reference sequence). V was clipped by 4 bases and J by 1 base, with 8 bases between them. DNA for the CDR3: TGTGCCAGCAGTTCGGGACTGAGCAATCAGCCCCAGCATTTT. Residues: CASSSGLSNQPQHF.

This clone was detected only a few times. The J gene is TRBJ1-6, the V gene TRBV7-6; D is unclear. Germline V gene data show CDR1 as SGHVS and CDR2 as FNYEAQ. The V end was cut by 0 bases, the J end by 7 bases, with 7 bases between. CDR3 length equals 14 residues. This CDR3 is CASSLASRNSPLHF. The CDR3 DNA follows: TGTGCCAGCAGCTTAGCGTCCCGGAATTCACCCCTCCACTTT.

J is TRBJ2-7 and V is TRBV4-1; weak D call: TRBD2 (5 bases). Trimming left V 3 bases short and J 2 bases short, with 14 bases between. CDR3 length: 15 residues. CDR1 is MGHRA and CDR2 is YSYEKL in the germline V gene. CDR3: CASSQGVAKPYEQYF. In DNA, the CDR3 is TGCGCCAGCAGCCAGGGAGTAGCCAAGCCCTACGAGCAGTACTTC.

The gene calls are TRBV6-6 and TRBJ2-7; the D is unclear. The CDR3 is 14 residues long. Germline CDR1 and CDR2: MNHNY and SVGAGI (reference sequence). The germline V and J ends were trimmed by 4 bases and 3 bases, with 13 bases remaining between them. In DNA, the CDR3 is TGTGCCAGCAGTTCCGGAACTAAGATCTACGAGCAGTACTTC. It specifies CASSSGTKIYEQYF.

The chain uses TRBV13 and TRBJ2-7; D possibly corresponds to TRBD2 (6 bases). The germline V gene has CDR1 PRHDT and CDR2 FYEKMQ (reference sequence). The CDR3 extends over 15 amino acids. V dropped 1 base and J dropped 0 bases, with 10 bases sitting between them. The CDR3 DNA follows: TGTGCCAGCAGCTTAGAGGGTAGCGGCTCCTACGAGCAGTACTTC. Translating it yields CASSLEGSGSYEQYF.

The rearrangement joins TRBV2 to TRBJ2-5; 9 bases are shared with TRBD1. The germline V gene encodes CDR1 SNHLY and CDR2 FYNNEI. V trimming: 1 base; J trimming: 4 bases; junction bases outside the gene matches: 4. The CDR3 has 15 amino acids. The CDR3 loop reads CASSEGGTGLETQYF. CDR3 sequence (DNA): TGTGCCAGCAGTGAAGGGGGGACAGGGTTAGAGACCCAGTACTTC.

This chain connects TRBV7-9 to TRBJ1-2, with 7 bases aligning to TRBD1. The CDR3 is made up of 17 amino acids. Germline CDR1 SEHNR, CDR2 FQNEAQ (reference sequence). J was trimmed by 0 bases and V by 4 bases; bases with no gene match: 11. CDR3: CASSSLGVGQANYGYTF. The DNA for the CDR3 is TGTGCCAGCAGCTCCCTAGGGGTTGGACAGGCTAACTATGGCTACACCTTC.

The chain recombines TRBV7-9 with TRBJ1-1; 7 positions match TRBD1. Germline loops: CDR1 SEHNR, CDR2 FQNEAQ (reference sequence). The trim removed 0 bases at V and 3 bases at J, leaving 7 bases unmatched. The CDR3 is made up of 16 amino acids. CDR3 coding DNA: TGTGCCAGCAGCTTAGCACGGGAGGGGGCGTACACTGAAGCTTTCTTT. Translating gives CASSLAREGAYTEAFF.

The V call is TRBV19, the J call TRBJ2-1; the match to TRBD2 covers 9 bases. The CDR3 is 17 amino acids. The germline V gene encodes CDR1 LNHDA and CDR2 SQIVND (reference sequence). V was clipped by 0 bases and J by 0 bases; unmatched bases: 3. The CDR3 bases are TGTGCCAGTAGTATAGAGGGGCGGGGGGGCTCCTACAATGAGCAGTTCTTC. It translates to CASSIEGRGGSYNEQFF.

V and J are TRBV7-2 and TRBJ2-7; 7 bases match TRBD2. Germline-derived CDR1 and CDR2 are SGHTA and FQGNSA. V was clipped by 3 bases and J by 5 bases; unmatched bases: 7. The CDR3 runs 14 residues. The CDR3 spells CASSLAAGSDEQYF. CDR3 in DNA: TGTGCCAGCAGCTTGGCAGCGGGGTCCGACGAGCAGTACTTC.

This chain uses TRBV7-9 with TRBJ1-1; tentatively, D is TRBD1 (5 bases). The CDR3 loop spans 17 amino acids. The ends were cut back, 6 bases at V and 0 bases at J, with 20 bases in the middle. Germline V gene data show CDR1 as SEHNR and CDR2 as FQNEAQ (reference sequence). CDR3 nucleotides: TGTGCCAGCAGATTTTGGGGCAGAAAGAACATGAACACTGAAGCTTTCTTT. Its translation: CASRFWGRKNMNTEAFF.

The J gene is TRBJ2-2, the V gene TRBV2, with 7 positions matching TRBD2. Germline V gene sequence: CDR1 SNHLY, CDR2 FYNNEI. The CDR3 spans 14 residues. V was pared by 10 bases and J by 3 bases, with 8 bases of the junction left unmatched. DNA of the CDR3: TGTGCCATGAACATTGGGGGGGACACCGGGGAGCTGTTTTTT. Protein: CAMNIGGDTGELFF.

V usage is TRBV6-1 and J usage is TRBJ2-1, with a tentative D call TRBD2 (5 bases). The CDR3 is 15 residues long. Germline V gives CDR1 MNHNS, CDR2 SASEGT. Trimming took off 4 bases at V and 1 base at J, with 11 bases between the two ends. CDR3 sequence (DNA): TGTGCCAGCAGTGCTGGAGCGGTTTCCTACAATGAGCAGTTCTTC. Amino acid sequence: CASSAGAVSYNEQFF.

The chain combines TRBV7-2 with TRBJ2-3; 11 bases map to TRBD2. This CDR3 is 18 amino acids long. V gave up 5 bases and J gave up 12 bases; unmatched junction bases: 22. Germline V CDR1 and CDR2: SGHTA, FQGNSA. The CDR3 DNA follows: TGTGCCAGCAGCCTCCAACCCGGGTCGGATAGCGGGGGGGCCGGCCAGTATTTT. This gives the protein CASSLQPGSDSGGAGQYF.

This chain links TRBV27 with TRBJ2-7; 8 positions match TRBD1. Germline V gene data show CDR1 as MNHEY and CDR2 as SMNVEV (reference sequence). The V gene end was trimmed by 4 bases and the J gene end by 2 bases; junction bases not matched to a gene: 1. The CDR3 loop spans 13 amino acids. The DNA for the CDR3 is TGTGCCAGCAGTTGGACAGGGCCCTACGAGCAGTACTTC. It codes for CASSWTGPYEQYF.

The chain is built from TRBV6-1 and TRBJ1-1, with D possibly TRBD1 on 6 matching bases. The CDR3 length is 16 residues. Germline lookup yields CDR1 MNHNS and CDR2 SASEGT. V was shortened by 2 bases and J by 6 bases, with 19 bases between the two germline ends. The CDR3 nucleotides are TGTGCCAGCAGTGAATCTGGAGGGGGGGGTGGCGCTGAAGCTTTCTTT. Amino acids: CASSESGGGGGAEAFF.

This chain uses TRBV5-1 with TRBJ2-3, with 10 nucleotides matching TRBD2. The germline CDR1 and CDR2 sequences are SGHRS and YFSETQ. This CDR3 contains 15 residues. V shed 4 bases, J shed 2 bases, and the junction held 4 bases outside the gene matches. The CDR3 DNA is TGCGCCAGCAGCGTGAGCGGGGGGGCCACAGATACGCAGTATTTT. This codes for CASSVSGGATDTQYF.

V and J are TRBV5-1 and TRBJ1-5; D gene unclear. The CDR3 is 15 amino acids. CDR1 SGHRS and CDR2 YFSETQ come from the germline V gene. Trimming stripped 5 bases from V and 0 bases from J, with 12 bases between. CDR3 nucleotide sequence: TGCGCCAGCAGTCCCTCAGGCTATAGCAATCAGCCCCAGCATTTT. Its protein product is CASSPSGYSNQPQHF.